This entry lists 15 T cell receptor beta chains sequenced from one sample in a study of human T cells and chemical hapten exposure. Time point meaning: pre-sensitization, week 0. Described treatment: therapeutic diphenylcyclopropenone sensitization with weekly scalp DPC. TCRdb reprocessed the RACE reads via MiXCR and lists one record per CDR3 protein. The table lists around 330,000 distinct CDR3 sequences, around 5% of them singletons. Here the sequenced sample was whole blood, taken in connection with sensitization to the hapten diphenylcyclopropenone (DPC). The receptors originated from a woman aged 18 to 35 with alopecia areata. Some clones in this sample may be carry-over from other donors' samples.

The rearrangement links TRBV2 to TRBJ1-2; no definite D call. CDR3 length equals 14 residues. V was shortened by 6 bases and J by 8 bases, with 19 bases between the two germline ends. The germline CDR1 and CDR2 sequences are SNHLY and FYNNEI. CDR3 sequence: CASSPQIRVGGYTF. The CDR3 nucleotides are TGTGCCAGCAGCCCCCAGATCCGCGTGGGCGGCTACACCTTC.

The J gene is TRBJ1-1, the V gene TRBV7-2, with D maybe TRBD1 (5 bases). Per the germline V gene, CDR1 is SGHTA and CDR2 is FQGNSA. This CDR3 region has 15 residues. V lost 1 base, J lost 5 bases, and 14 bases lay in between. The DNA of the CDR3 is TGTGCCAGCAGCTTAGTGCCAGGGCAGGGAACTGAAGCTTTCTTT. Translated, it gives CASSLVPGQGTEAFF.

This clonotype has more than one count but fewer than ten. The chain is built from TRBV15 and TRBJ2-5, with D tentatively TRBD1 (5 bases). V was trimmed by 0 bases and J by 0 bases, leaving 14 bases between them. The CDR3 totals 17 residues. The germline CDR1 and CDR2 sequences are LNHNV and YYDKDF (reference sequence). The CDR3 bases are TGTGCCACCAGCAGAGATGGGGCAGGACCTTACCAAGAGACCCAGTACTTC. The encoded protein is CATSRDGAGPYQETQYF.

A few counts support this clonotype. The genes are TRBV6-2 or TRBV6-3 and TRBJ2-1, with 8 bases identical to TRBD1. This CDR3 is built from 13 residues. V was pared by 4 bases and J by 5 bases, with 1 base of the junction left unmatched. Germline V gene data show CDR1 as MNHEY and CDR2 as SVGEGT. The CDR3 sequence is CASSLDRDNEQFF. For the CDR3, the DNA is TGTGCCAGCAGTTTGGACAGGGACAATGAGCAGTTCTTC.

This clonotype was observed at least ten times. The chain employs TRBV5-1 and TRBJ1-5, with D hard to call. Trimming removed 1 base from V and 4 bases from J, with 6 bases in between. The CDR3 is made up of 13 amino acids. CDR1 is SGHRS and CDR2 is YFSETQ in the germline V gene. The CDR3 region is CASSLWSNQPQHF. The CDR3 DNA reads TGCGCCAGCAGCTTGTGGTCGAATCAGCCCCAGCATTTT.

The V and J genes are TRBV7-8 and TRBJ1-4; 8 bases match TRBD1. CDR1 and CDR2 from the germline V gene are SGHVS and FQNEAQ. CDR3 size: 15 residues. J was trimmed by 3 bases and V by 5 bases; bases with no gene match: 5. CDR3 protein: CASSLGQGSNEKLFF. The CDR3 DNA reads TGTGCCAGCAGCCTAGGACAGGGATCTAATGAAAAACTGTTTTTT.

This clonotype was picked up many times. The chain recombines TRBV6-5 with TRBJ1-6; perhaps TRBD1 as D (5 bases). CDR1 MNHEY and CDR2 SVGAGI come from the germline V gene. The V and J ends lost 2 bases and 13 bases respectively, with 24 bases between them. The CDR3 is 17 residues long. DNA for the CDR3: TGTGCCAGCAGTTACAGGGACTACGGTCGCCCCGCCGCGCCCCTCCACTTT. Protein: CASSYRDYGRPAAPLHF.

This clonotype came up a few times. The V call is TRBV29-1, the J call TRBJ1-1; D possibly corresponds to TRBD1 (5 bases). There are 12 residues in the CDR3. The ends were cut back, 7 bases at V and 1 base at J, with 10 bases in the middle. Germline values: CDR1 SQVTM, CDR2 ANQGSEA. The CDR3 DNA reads TGCAGCGCCGAGACAGCGAACACTGAAGCTTTCTTT. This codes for CSAETANTEAFF.

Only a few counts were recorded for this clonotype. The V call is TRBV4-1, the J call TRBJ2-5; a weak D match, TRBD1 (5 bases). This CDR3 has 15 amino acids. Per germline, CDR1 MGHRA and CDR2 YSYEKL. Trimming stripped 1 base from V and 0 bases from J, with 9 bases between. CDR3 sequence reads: CASSQGQTYQETQYF. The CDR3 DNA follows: TGCGCCAGCAGCCAAGGACAGACGTACCAAGAGACCCAGTACTTC.

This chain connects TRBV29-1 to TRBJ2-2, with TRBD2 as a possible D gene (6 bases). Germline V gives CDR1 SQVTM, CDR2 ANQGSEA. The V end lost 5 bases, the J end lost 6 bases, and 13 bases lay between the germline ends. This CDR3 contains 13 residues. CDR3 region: CSVLRGGAGELFF. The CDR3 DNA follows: TGCAGCGTTCTGCGGGGCGGCGCCGGGGAGCTGTTTTTT.

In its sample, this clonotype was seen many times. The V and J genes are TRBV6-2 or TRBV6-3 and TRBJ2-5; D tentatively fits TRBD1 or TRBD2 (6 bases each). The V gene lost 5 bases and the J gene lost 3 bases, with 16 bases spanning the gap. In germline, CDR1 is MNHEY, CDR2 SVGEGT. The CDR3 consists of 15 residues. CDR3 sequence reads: CASSNPGAGKETQYF. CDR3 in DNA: TGTGCCAGCAGTAACCCAGGGGCGGGGAAAGAGACCCAGTACTTC.

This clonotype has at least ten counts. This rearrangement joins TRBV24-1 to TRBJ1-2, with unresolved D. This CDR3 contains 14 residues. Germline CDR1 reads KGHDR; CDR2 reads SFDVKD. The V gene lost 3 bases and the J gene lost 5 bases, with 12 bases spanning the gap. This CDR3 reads CATSDRPGDYGYTF. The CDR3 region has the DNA TGTGCCACCAGTGATCGTCCGGGAGATTATGGCTACACCTTC.

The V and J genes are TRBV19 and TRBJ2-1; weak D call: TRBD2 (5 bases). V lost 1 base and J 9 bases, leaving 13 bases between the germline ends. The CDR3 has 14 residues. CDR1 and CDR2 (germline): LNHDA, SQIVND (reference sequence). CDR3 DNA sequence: TGTGCCAGTAGTATAGTTGAGGGCGGCGGTGAGCAGTTCTTC. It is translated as CASSIVEGGGEQFF.

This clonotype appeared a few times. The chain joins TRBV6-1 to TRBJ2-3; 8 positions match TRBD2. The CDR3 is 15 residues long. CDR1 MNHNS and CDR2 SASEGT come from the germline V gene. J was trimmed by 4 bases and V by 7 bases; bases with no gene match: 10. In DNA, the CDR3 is TGTGCCAGCAAATCCTGGCGGGGGGCCCCAGATACGCAGTATTTT. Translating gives CASKSWRGAPDTQYF.

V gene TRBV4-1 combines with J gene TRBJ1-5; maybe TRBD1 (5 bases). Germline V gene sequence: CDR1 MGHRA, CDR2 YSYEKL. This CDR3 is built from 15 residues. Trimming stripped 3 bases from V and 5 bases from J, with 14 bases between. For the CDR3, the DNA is TGCGCCAGCAGCCATGAGGGGCGGGTAGATCAGCCCCAGCATTTT. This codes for CASSHEGRVDQPQHF.